These 13 T cell receptor beta chains were sequenced from one sample in a study of blood T cell repertoires in COVID-19. The method was immunoSEQ multiplex PCR; TCRdb's version includes in-frame clones alone and lacks a portion of them. The sample has a few hundred thousand clones, about nine tenths seen once. Sequencing was performed on PBMCs or T cells enriched from blood (not recorded which). These receptors were collected from a woman in her thirties who had been exposed to COVID-19.

This rearrangement joins TRBV6-4 to TRBJ2-1, with 12 positions matching TRBD2. V was pared by 2 bases and J by 13 bases, with 6 bases of the junction left unmatched. The germline CDR1 and CDR2 sequences are MRHNA and SNTAGT. CDR3 length: 14 residues. The CDR3 region is CASSDGGLAGNQFF. The CDR3 DNA follows: TGTGCCAGCAGTGACGGAGGACTAGCGGGAAACCAGTTCTTC.

This clone was counted ten times or more. V usage is TRBV6-4 and J usage is TRBJ2-2, with D perhaps TRBD2 (5 bases). The CDR3 runs to 18 residues. Trimming removed 0 bases at V and 3 bases at J, with 17 bases between. The germline V gene has CDR1 MRHNA and CDR2 SNTAGT. CDR3 sequence reads: CASSDSGNEGSHTGELFF. CDR3 bases: TGTGCCAGCAGTGACTCGGGCAATGAGGGATCCCACACCGGGGAGCTGTTTTTT.

Here the CDR3 reads CASRTGGSTDTQYF. Written as DNA, the CDR3 is TGTGCCAGCAGGACAGGGGGTAGCACAGATACGCAGTATTTT. The chain combines TRBV27 with TRBJ2-3, with 9 nucleotides matching TRBD1. V dropped 6 bases and J dropped 0; count of bases not matched to a gene: 1. The CDR3 has 14 residues. The germline gives CDR1 MNHEY, CDR2 SMNVEV (reference sequence).

The V call is TRBV11-2, the J call TRBJ1-6; 7 bases map to TRBD1. Unmatched junction bases numbered 3, after V lost 3 bases and J lost 7 bases. This CDR3 has 14 residues. Germline CDR1 and CDR2: SGHAT and FQNNGV. CDR3 sequence reads: CASSFGTANSPLHF. In DNA, the CDR3 is TGTGCCAGCAGCTTTGGGACAGCAAATTCACCCCTCCACTTT. The complete variable domain, with remaining parts taken from reference TRBV11-2 and TRBJ1-6, reads EAGVAQSPRYKIIEKRQSVAFWCNPISGHATLYWYQQILGQGPKLLIQFQNNGVVDDSQLPKDRFSAERLKGVDSTLKIQPAKLEDSAVYLCASSFGTANSPLHFGNGTRLTVT.

As regards this clone: Distinct nucleotide sequences in the sample also encode this CDR3. The CDR3 DNA follows: TGTGCCAGCTCACCTCGACAGAACAATGAGCAGTTCTTC. Encoded protein: CASSPRQNNEQFF. The rearrangement links TRBV18 to TRBJ2-1; weak D call: TRBD1 (5 bases). The germline CDR1 and CDR2 sequences are KGHSH and LQKENI. The length of the CDR3 is 13 residues. The ends were cut back, 3 bases at V and 5 bases at J, with 8 bases in the middle. Filled out from reference TRBV18 and TRBJ2-1, the complete variable domain reads NAGVMQNPRHLVRRRGQEARLRCSPMKGHSHVYWYRQLPEEGLKFMVYLQKENIIDESGMPKERFSAEFPKEGPSILRIQQVVRGDSAAYFCASSPRQNNEQFFGPGTRLTVL.

The chain combines TRBV28 with TRBJ2-7; 9 bases agree with TRBD1. The CDR3 extends over 15 amino acids. J was trimmed by 5 bases and V by 6 bases; bases with no gene match: 11. The germline CDR1 and CDR2 sequences are MDHEN and SYDVKM. CDR3 in DNA: TGTGCCAGCAGGGACGTGGGACAGGGTACCCACGAGCAGTACTTC. This sequence encodes CASRDVGQGTHEQYF.

This CDR3 reads CASSLLTGTGYSYEQYF. In DNA, the CDR3 is TGTGCCAGCAGTTTGCTGACCGGGACAGGTTATTCCTACGAGCAGTACTTC. This chain joins TRBV11-2 and TRBJ2-7, with 8 positions matching TRBD1. Germline assignment: CDR1 SGHAT and CDR2 FQNNGV. The CDR3 has 17 residues. V gave up 6 bases and J gave up 1 base; unmatched junction bases: 14.

V and J are TRBV28 and TRBJ2-5; TRBD2 matches 7 bases. V lost 8 bases to trimming and J lost 5 bases; unmatched junction nucleotides: 14. The germline CDR1 and CDR2 sequences are MDHEN and SYDVKM. CDR3 length: 15 amino acids. The CDR3 DNA follows: TGTGCCAGCCATCGAGCGGGAATAGGAGGGGAGACCCAGTACTTC. Residues: CASHRAGIGGETQYF.

This sequence joins TRBV18 and TRBJ2-5; 9 bases line up with TRBD1. Germline CDR1 is KGHSH and CDR2 is LQKENI. Trimming took 4 bases from V and 5 from J; bases not matched to a gene: 2. The length of the CDR3 is 13 residues. The chain's CDR3 is CASSLGQGETQYF. As DNA, the CDR3 is TGTGCCAGCTCACTTGGACAGGGGGAGACCCAGTACTTC.

The CDR3 nucleotides read TGTGCCAGTTGGGGCGTCTGGGTGGATGAAGCTTTCTTT. Amino acids: CASWGVWVDEAFF. This chain connects TRBV19 to TRBJ1-1; a weak D match, TRBD1 (5 bases). V was cut by 8 bases and J by 7 bases, with 17 bases left in between. This CDR3 spans 13 amino acids. The germline gives CDR1 LNHDA, CDR2 SQIVND (reference sequence).

The chain uses TRBV4-1 and TRBJ2-7; tentatively, D is TRBD1 (6 bases). This CDR3 has 14 amino acids. The V end lost 0 bases, the J end lost 3 bases, and 9 bases lay between the germline ends. Germline CDR1 and CDR2: MGHRA and YSYEKL. CDR3 bases: TGCGCCAGCAGCCAAGACAGGGGCAACTACGAGCAGTACTTC. This encodes CASSQDRGNYEQYF.

The chain joins TRBV27 to TRBJ2-3; D is possibly TRBD1 (6 bases). V shed 5 bases and J shed 3 bases, with 15 bases lying between them. This CDR3 has 15 amino acids. Germline V gives CDR1 MNHEY, CDR2 SMNVEV (reference sequence). The CDR3 reads CASSPWTATTDTQYF. CDR3 coding DNA: TGTGCCAGCAGTCCATGGACAGCGACAACAGATACGCAGTATTTT.

The V gene is TRBV6-5, the J gene TRBJ2-7, with D perhaps TRBD2 (6 bases). The germline V gene encodes CDR1 MNHEY and CDR2 SVGAGI. V was shortened by 11 bases and J by 0 bases, with 17 bases between the two germline ends. This CDR3 region has 14 residues. CDR3 residues: CAAAGRPSSYEQYF. The CDR3 coding sequence is TGTGCCGCCGCGGGGCGGCCAAGCTCCTACGAGCAGTACTTC.